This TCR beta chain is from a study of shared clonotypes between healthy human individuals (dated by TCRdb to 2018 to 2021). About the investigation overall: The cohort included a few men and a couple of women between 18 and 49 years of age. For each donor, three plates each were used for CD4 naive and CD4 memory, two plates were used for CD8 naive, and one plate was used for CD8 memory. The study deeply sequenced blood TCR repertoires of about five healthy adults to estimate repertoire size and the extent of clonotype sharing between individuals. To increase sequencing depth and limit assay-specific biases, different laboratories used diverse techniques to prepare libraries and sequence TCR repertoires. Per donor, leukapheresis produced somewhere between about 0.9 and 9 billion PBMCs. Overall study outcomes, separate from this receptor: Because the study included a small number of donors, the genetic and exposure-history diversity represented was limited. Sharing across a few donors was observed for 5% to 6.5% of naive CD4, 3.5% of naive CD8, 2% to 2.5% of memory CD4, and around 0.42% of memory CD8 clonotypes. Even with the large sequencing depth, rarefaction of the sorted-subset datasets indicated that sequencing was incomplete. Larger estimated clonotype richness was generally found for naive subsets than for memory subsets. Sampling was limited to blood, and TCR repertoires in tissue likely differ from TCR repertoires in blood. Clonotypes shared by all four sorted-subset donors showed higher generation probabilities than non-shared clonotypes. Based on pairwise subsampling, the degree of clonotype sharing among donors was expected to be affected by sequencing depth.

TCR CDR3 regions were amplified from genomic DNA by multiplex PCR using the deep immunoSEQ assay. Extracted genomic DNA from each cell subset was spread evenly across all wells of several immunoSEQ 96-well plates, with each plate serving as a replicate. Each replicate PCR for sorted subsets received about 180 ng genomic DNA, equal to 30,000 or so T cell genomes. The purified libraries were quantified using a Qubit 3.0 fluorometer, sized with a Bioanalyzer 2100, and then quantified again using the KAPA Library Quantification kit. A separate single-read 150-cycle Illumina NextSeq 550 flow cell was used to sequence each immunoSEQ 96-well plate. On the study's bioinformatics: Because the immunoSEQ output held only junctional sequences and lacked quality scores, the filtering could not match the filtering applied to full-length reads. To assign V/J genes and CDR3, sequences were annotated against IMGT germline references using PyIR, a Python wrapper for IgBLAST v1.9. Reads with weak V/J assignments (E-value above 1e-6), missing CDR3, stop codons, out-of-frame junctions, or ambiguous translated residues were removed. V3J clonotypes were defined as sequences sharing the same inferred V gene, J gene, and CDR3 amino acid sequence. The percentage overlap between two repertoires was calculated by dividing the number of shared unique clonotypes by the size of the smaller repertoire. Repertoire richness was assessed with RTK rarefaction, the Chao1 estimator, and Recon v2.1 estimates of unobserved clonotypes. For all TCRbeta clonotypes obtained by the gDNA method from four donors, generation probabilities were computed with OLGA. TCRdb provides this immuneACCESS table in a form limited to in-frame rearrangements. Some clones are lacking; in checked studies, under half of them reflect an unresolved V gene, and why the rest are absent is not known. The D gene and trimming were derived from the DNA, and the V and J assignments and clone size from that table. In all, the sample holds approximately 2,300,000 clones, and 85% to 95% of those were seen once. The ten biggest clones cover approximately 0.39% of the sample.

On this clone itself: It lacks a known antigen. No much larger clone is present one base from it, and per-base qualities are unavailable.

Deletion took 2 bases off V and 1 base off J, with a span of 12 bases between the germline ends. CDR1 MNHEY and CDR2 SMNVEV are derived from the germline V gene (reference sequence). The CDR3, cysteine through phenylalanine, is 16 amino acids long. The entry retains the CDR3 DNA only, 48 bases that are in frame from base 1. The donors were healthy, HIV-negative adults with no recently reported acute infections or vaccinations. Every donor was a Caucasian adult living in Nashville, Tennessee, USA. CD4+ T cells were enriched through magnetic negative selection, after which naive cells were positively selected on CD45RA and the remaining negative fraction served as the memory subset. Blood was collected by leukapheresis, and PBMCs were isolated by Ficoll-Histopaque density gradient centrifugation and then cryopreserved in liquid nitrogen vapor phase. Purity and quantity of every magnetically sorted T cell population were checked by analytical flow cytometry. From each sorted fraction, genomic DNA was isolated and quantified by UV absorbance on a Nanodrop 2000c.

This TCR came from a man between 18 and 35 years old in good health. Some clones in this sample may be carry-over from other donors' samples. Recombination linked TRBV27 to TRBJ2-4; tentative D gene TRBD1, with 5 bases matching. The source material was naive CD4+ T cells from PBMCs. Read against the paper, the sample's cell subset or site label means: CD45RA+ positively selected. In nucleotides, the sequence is TGTGCCAGCAGTTTAAAGGCAGGGTGGGCCAAAAACATTCAGTACTTC. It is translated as CASSLKAGWAKNIQYF.